This entry describes one T cell receptor beta chain. Antigen specificity is unknown. Here immunoSEQ multiplex PCR was the method, and the copy in TCRdb shows in-frame clones only, minus some. Here the sample spans about 78,000 clones, roughly 87% being singletons. This sample stems from a study of T cell responses to AZD1222 COVID-19 vaccine. The study, taken as a whole, reports: The sample set comprised mostly white British donors with more females, and clonal diversity was possibly underestimated.

Germline-derived CDR1 and CDR2 are SNHLY and FYNNEI. V was clipped by 7 bases and J by 11 bases, with 17 bases between them. The CDR3 runs to 12 residues. The rearrangement links TRBV2 to TRBJ1-2; unclear D gene. This sequence originates from an adult in good health. This specimen was peripheral blood, taken on day 0 of AZD1222 vaccination. CDR3 amino acids: CASTLMREKYTF. The CDR3 nucleotides are TGTGCCAGCACCCTCATGCGGGAAAAGTACACCTTC.